The 4 T cell receptor beta chains reported below all come from one sample, sequenced in a study of cytomegalovirus exposure and HLA in healthy donors. PCR used 60 Vbeta primers and 13 Jbeta primers. Sequenced by immunoSEQ multiplex PCR; TCRdb stores in-frame clones only, minus some. The data contain under 200,000 clones, more than 70% of them singletons. The source material was PBMCs. Source of these receptors: a boy aged 2 to 10 in good health and CMV-seronegative.

This clone was counted once. The chain combines TRBV7-9 with TRBJ1-5, with unresolved D. This CDR3 region has 13 residues. Germline assignment: CDR1 SEHNR and CDR2 FQNEAQ (reference sequence). V was cut by 1 base and J by 3 bases, with 4 bases left in between. CDR3 in DNA: TGTGCCAGCAGCTTAGAAGCCAATCAGCCCCAGCATTTT. Amino acid sequence: CASSLEANQPQHF.

The chain links TRBV7-3 to TRBJ1-1; D may be TRBD1 (6 bases). Germline-derived CDR1 and CDR2 are SGHTA and FQGTGA. Between the trimmed V and J ends, which lost 5 bases and 4 bases, there was a span of 14 bases. This CDR3 has 14 amino acids. The CDR3 sequence is CASSPRKGVTEAFF. Here the CDR3 DNA reads TGTGCCAGCAGCCCCCGCAAGGGGGTCACTGAAGCTTTCTTT.

In its sample, this clone was seen once. The V gene is TRBV2, the J gene TRBJ1-3; 8 bases align to TRBD1. The CDR3 is made up of 15 amino acids. The V segment lost 6 bases and the J segment 3 bases; nucleotides outside the gene matches: 7. CDR1 and CDR2 from the germline V gene are SNHLY and FYNNEI. CDR3 amino acids: CASRGQGFLGNTIYF. In nucleotides, the CDR3 is TGTGCCAGCAGAGGACAGGGTTTCCTTGGAAACACCATATATTTT. The full variable domain, its missing parts supplied by reference TRBV2 and TRBJ1-3, is EPEVTQTPSHQVTQMGQEVILRCVPISNHLYFYWYRQILGQKVEFLVSFYNNEISEKSEIFDDQFSVERPDGSNFTLKIRSTKLEDSAMYFCASRGQGFLGNTIYFGEGSWLTVV.

V usage is TRBV5-1 and J usage is TRBJ1-2; a possible D gene is TRBD1 (5 bases). Germline CDR1 reads SGHRS; CDR2 reads YFSETQ. Between the trimmed V and J ends, which lost 0 bases and 0 bases, there was a span of 12 bases. The CDR3 sequence is 16 residues long. DNA for the CDR3: TGCGCCAGCAGCTTGGCCGTGGGGGGTTCTAACTATGGCTACACCTTC. Its translation is CASSLAVGGSNYGYTF.